This T cell receptor (beta chain) is from a study of T cell responses to AZD1222 COVID-19 vaccine. Study-wide points: Just five or six AZD1222 recipients tested seropositive at baseline.

As concerns this clone: Its target is not known.

Produced via immunoSEQ multiplex PCR; TCRdb's table is partial and in-frame only. The sample lists over 45,000 clones; roughly 80% were seen once. After removal of 5 bases from V and 6 bases from J, the junction contained 11 bases not matched to a gene. The germline CDR1 and CDR2 sequences are SGHTA and FQGNSA. This CDR3 contains 15 residues. The chain couples TRBV7-2 to TRBJ1-1; 8 bases align to TRBD1. This receptor was identified in an adult in good health. Sequences were derived from peripheral blood, sampled on day 0 of AZD1222 vaccination. The CDR3 nucleotides are TGTGCCAGCAGCAAAATTGGACAGGGAATGCCTGAAGCTTTCTTT. Its protein is CASSKIGQGMPEAFF.